The sequence of this T cell receptor (beta chain) was determined in a study of T cell repertoires in cytomegalovirus infection. Looking at the study overall: From public TCR beta signatures came an indication of both CMV infection and matching HLA type.

General study points: HLA-C-restricted CMV-specific TCR beta clonotypes prevailed in the ex vivo response. Summed public TCR beta family frequency identified CMV carriers bearing the relevant HLA.

TCRdb re-called the reads through MiXCR, storing one row per CDR3 protein. The sample lists 350,000 to 450,000 distinct CDR3 sequences; 15% to 20% were seen once. The CDR3 has 13 amino acids. The V and J ends lost 7 bases and 12 bases, in that order; junction bases with no gene match: 7. The V gene's germline CDR1 is LNHDA and CDR2 SQIVND (reference sequence). Details on this clonotype: Its antigen is not identified.

The chain uses TRBV19 and TRBJ2-1, with 12 positions matching TRBD2. The specimen sequenced was PBMCs. This sequence was found in a human donor in good health (CMV status not recorded). Some clones in this sample may be carry-over from other donors' samples. For the CDR3, the DNA is TGTGCCAGTATGACTAGCGGGAGTCTTCTGCAGTTCTTC. This sequence encodes CASMTSGSLLQFF.